This T cell receptor (beta chain) was captured by sequencing in a study of blood T cell repertoires in COVID-19. Between the trimmed V and J ends, which lost 0 bases and 6 bases, there was a span of 14 bases. CDR1 and CDR2 (germline): KGHSH, LQKENI. The CDR3 sequence is 15 residues long. The repertoire was sequenced with immunoSEQ multiplex PCR; TCRdb's copy has only in-frame clones and lacks some. The sample holds 90,000 to 100,000 clones, just under 85% seen once. This TCR came from a man in his sixties or seventies with acute or convalescent COVID-19. The V and J genes are TRBV18 and TRBJ1-2, with D maybe TRBD1 (6 bases). Material: peripheral blood. The CDR3 DNA reads TGTGCCAGCTCACCACCTTTACGTACAGGGAATGGCTACACCTTC. Its translation is CASSPPLRTGNGYTF.